The 11 T cell receptor beta chains in this list originate from one sample, sequenced in a study of blood T cells in healthy people across ages. With a J-beta primer mix and a sample-barcoded 5' primer, a second PCR ran roughly 6 to 11 cycles. TCRdb reanalysed the 5' RACE reads using MiXCR and keeps one entry per CDR3 protein. The repertoire holds about 570,000 distinct CDR3 sequences, with about 26% as singletons. The sequencing sample was made of blood. These receptors were obtained from a woman in her 70s in good health.

The chain uses TRBV20-1 and TRBJ2-5, with 7 bases aligning to TRBD2. Per the germline V gene, CDR1 is DFQATT and CDR2 is SNEGSKA (reference sequence). The CDR3 has 15 residues. Germline trimming cut 7 bases from V and 7 bases from J; bases unmatched to any gene: 18. This chain's CDR3 is CSGSPRGGGYGTQYF. The CDR3 nucleotides are TGCAGTGGTTCCCCGAGGGGCGGGGGTTATGGGACCCAGTACTTC.

This clonotype was detected a few times. The chain is built from TRBV28 and TRBJ1-2; D might be TRBD1 (5 bases). This CDR3 contains 11 residues. Between the trimmed V and J ends, which lost 7 bases and 8 bases, there was a span of 11 bases. Germline V lookup: CDR1 MDHEN, CDR2 SYDVKM. The CDR3 spells CASNMGVGYTF. In nucleotides, the CDR3 is TGTGCCAGCAATATGGGGGTGGGCTACACCTTC.

The chain is built from TRBV12-3 or TRBV12-4 and TRBJ1-1, with a tentative D call TRBD1 (6 bases). CDR3 size: 15 residues. Trimming cost V 7 bases and J 1 base, with 16 bases left between them. CDR3 nucleotides: TGTGCCAGCACCCCGTTTGGGGGGGCGAACACTGAAGCTTTCTTT. It specifies CASTPFGGANTEAFF.

CDR3 bases: TGTGCCAGCAGTAACCGACAGGGGGGGGAAAAACTGTTTTTT. Translating it yields CASSNRQGGEKLFF. V and J are TRBV2 and TRBJ1-4, with 9 bases lining up with TRBD1. Unmatched junction bases numbered 6, after V lost 5 bases and J lost 8 bases. Germline V gene data show CDR1 as SNHLY and CDR2 as FYNNEI. The CDR3 sequence is 14 residues long.

The V gene is TRBV6-2 or TRBV6-3, the J gene TRBJ1-1; 11 bases are a match to TRBD1. Trimming removed 5 bases from V and 1 base from J; junction bases left unmatched: 6. CDR1 and CDR2 from the germline V gene are MNHEY and SVGEGT. The CDR3 has 16 residues. The CDR3 sequence is CASSHGQGARNTEAFF. The CDR3 region has the DNA TGTGCCAGCAGTCACGGACAGGGGGCCCGGAACACTGAAGCTTTCTTT.

The V gene is TRBV6-1, the J gene TRBJ2-7, with unresolved D. V lost 7 bases to trimming and J lost 5 bases, with 15 bases between them. Germline assignment: CDR1 MNHNS and CDR2 SASEGT. This CDR3 is built from 13 residues. The DNA for the CDR3 is TGTGCCAGCAAAGTGGCAGTATATGACGAGCAGTACTTC. As protein: CASKVAVYDEQYF.

There are many counts of this clonotype. This chain uses TRBV7-2 with TRBJ2-5; no definite D call. Germline CDR1 SGHTA, CDR2 FQGNSA. Trimming took off 0 bases at V and 5 bases at J, with 10 bases between the two ends. This CDR3 has 14 amino acids. The CDR3 nucleotides read TGTGCCAGCAGCTTAGCGTCTGGGAAGGAGACCCAGTACTTC. Amino acid sequence: CASSLASGKETQYF.

The chain joins TRBV7-2 to TRBJ2-5; 13 nucleotides agree with TRBD2. The tail of the sequence fits TRBJ2-1 better, so the J call may be wrong. The CDR3 contains 15 residues. Germline CDR1 SGHTA, CDR2 FQGNSA. CDR3 amino acids: CASSESGTSGTEQFF. Written as DNA, the CDR3 is TGTGCCAGCAGCGAATCCGGGACTAGCGGGACCGAGCAGTTCTTC.

The V call is TRBV5-1, the J call TRBJ2-5; TRBD2 agrees at 7 bases. The CDR3 contains 15 residues. The V gene end was trimmed by 3 bases and the J gene end by 1 base; junction bases not matched to a gene: 6. In germline, CDR1 is SGHRS, CDR2 YFSETQ. The CDR3 loop is CASSSGSGIQETQYF. CDR3 DNA sequence: TGCGCCAGCAGCTCCGGAAGCGGGATCCAAGAGACCCAGTACTTC.

This chain uses TRBV6-2 or TRBV6-3 with TRBJ1-1; D unclear. Germline loops: CDR1 MNHEY, CDR2 SVGEGT. This CDR3 has 12 amino acids. The V and J ends lost 7 bases and 0 bases respectively, with 6 bases between them. CDR3 amino acids: CASNTLNTEAFF. The CDR3 DNA reads as TGTGCCAGCAATACACTGAACACTGAAGCTTTCTTT.

V is TRBV4-3 and J is TRBJ1-2; TRBD1 is a possible D gene (5 bases). V lost 0 bases and J 6 bases, leaving 14 bases between the germline ends. The CDR3 length is 15 residues. CDR1 and CDR2 from the germline V gene are LGHNA and YSLEER. CDR3 DNA: TGCGCCAGCAGCCAAGATGTGGCCAGGGAGAATGGCTACACCTTC. Translation: CASSQDVARENGYTF.